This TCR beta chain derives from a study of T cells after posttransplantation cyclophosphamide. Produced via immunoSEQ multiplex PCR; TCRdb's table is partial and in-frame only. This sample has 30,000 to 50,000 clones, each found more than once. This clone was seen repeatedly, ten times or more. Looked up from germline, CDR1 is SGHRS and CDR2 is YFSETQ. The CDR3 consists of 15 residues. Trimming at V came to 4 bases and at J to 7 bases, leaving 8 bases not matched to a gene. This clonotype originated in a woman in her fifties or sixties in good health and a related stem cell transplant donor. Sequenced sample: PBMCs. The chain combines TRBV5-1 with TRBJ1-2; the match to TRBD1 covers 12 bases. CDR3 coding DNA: TGCGCCAGCAGCACGGGACAGGGGGCCTCATTTGGCTACACCTTC. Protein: CASSTGQGASFGYTF. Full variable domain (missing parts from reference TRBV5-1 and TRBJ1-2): KAGVTQTPRYLIKTRGQQVTLSCSPISGHRSVSWYQQTPGQGLQFLFEYFSETQRNKGNFPGRFSGRQFSNSRSEMNVSTLELGDSALYLCASSTGQGASFGYTFGSGTRLTVV.